This T cell receptor beta chain appears in the sequencing data of a study of vaccination effects on CD4 cells after COVID-19 (dated by TCRdb to between 2020 and 2023). For the study in its entirety: Each participant received two doses of an mRNA SARS-CoV-2 vaccine, either BNT162b2 or mRNA-1273. A total of 10 COVID-19 convalescent patients and a handful of SARS-CoV-2-naive healthy vaccine recipients were included in the full study. In the study, cultures from other donors were sequenced using the Oncomine TCR Beta short-read assay on an Illumina iSeq 100. Pre-vaccine samples were drawn from a couple of convalescent patients 16 days and one week before the first dose, at 142 and 148 days after COVID-19 diagnosis. In both COVID-19 convalescent patients and infection-naive vaccine recipients, the study compared SARS-CoV-2 spike-specific CD4+ TCR repertoires from before mRNA vaccination with those from after it.

To note about this clone: The clone's antigen remains unknown. The input lacks base qualities; no much larger clone sits a single base away.

The research as a whole found: For convalescent patients, new clones induced by the vaccine made up most of the post-vaccine spike-reactive repertoire, and these new clones were largely distinct from the clones induced by infection. The study was limited by a small number of convalescent patients and lacked early post-infection timepoints. At late post-vaccination timepoints, both infection-induced and vaccine-induced clones showed marked clonal contraction, consistent with waning T cell responses.

In the ViraFEST assay, PBMC were stimulated with viral peptide pools, and antigen-specific CD4+ T cell clonotypes were then identified by expansion using TCR sequencing. After less than 13 days of culture, CD4+ T cells were isolated with the EasySep CD4+ T cell isolation kit. PCR-confirmed SARS-CoV-2 infection had occurred in convalescent patients between March and December 2020, before the Alpha, Beta and Delta variants emerged in the United States. About 2.2 million PBMC per well were cultured in IMDM with about 4.6% human AB serum, 9 to 10 IU/ml IL-2 and gentamicin, plus 10 ug/ml peptides. A peptide pool from HIV-1 Nef was used as the negative control culture condition. Half of the culture medium was replaced with fresh IL-2-containing medium on days 3 and 7. Unless otherwise noted, each peptide stimulation condition was cultured in triplicate wells. PBMC were separated from whole blood using Ficoll-Paque Plus gradient centrifugation and were then either cryopreserved at -140C or used fresh. The QIAamp micro DNA kit was used to extract genomic DNA from the cultured CD4+ T cells.

The junction shows trimming of 1 base on V and 5 bases on J, plus 7 bases between the germline ends. The CDR3 numbers 12 residues from cysteine through phenylalanine. Of all the DNA, just the CDR3 is kept, 36 bases in frame from base 1. CDR1 and CDR2 (SGHNT, YYREEE) derive from the germline V gene (reference sequence). The receptor library was made with the immunoSEQ multiplex PCR assay. DNA from the cultured, isolated CD4+ T cells was subjected to TCR beta CDR3 sequencing. Regarding the original processing steps: Non-productive TCR sequences were discarded, and reads were trimmed to the CDR3 region, with only CDR3s of 7 or more amino acids retained. The MANAFEST web app was used to identify antigen-specific clonotypes by comparing expansion in peptide wells with expansion in reference cultures. To be called positive, a clone needed expansion at FDR<0.05 compared with the reference and with all other wells, an odds ratio greater than 5, and a frequency greater than 0.1% in two replicate wells. A clonotype was defined as cross-reactive if the clonotype was significantly expanded both in SARS-CoV-2 spike wells and in at least one common cold coronavirus spike condition. Levenshtein distance calculated with the stringdist R package was used to assess CDR3 similarity, and unrooted trees were constructed with ape in R 3.6.1. The table comes from immuneACCESS by way of TCRdb, which keeps in-frame sequences with V and J called. Part of the clones is missing from these tables; in studies checked, under half for an unresolved V gene and the rest for unknown reasons. V and J calls plus clone size are reproduced from that table; the DNA served to infer D and trimming. For this sample the table gives under 60,000 clones, of which 76% were detected only once. The ten largest account for 4.5% to 5.5% of the sample.

This receptor chain uses TRBV5-4 and TRBJ2-7; possibly the D gene is TRBD1, per 6 matching bases. This clonotype was sampled from a human donor who had a prior SARS-CoV-2 infection. The sample in question was CD4+ T cells from PBMCs cultured with HIV peptides, obtained before COVID-19 vaccination. The sample's cell subset or site label, decoded: HIV-1 Nef peptide pool negative control/reference culture. The CDR3 protein is CASSLTGNEQYF. Read as DNA, the sequence is TGTGCCAGCAGCTTGACAGGGAACGAGCAGTACTTC. With the rest looked up from the reference TRBV5-4 and TRBJ2-7 genes rather than sequenced, the full variable domain is ETGVTQSPTHLIKTRGQQVTLRCSSQSGHNTVSWYQQALGQGPQFIFQYYREEENGRGNFPPRFSGLQFPNYSSELNVNALELDDSALYLCASSLTGNEQYFGPGTRLTVT.